This entry concerns a single T cell receptor beta chain. How the authors handled the data: The assay estimated nucleated cells by amplifying reference gene primers. Clones were read by immunoSEQ multiplex PCR, and TCRdb kept only the in-frame ones, dropping some. For V, J and clone size, that table is used; D and trimming come from the DNA. Among about 82,000 clones listed, 70% to 90% were seen once. The data derive from a study of blood T cell repertoires in COVID-19. As for the study in general: Samples representing acute and convalescent COVID-19 were sourced from the United States, Italy and Spain. Sources were T cells, B-cell-depleted T cells, or PBMCs; the material itself was cDNA or gDNA.

Germline-derived CDR1 and CDR2 are KGHDR and SFDVKD. Trimming left V 12 bases short and J 0 bases short, with 10 bases between. The CDR3 contains 13 residues. The sequenced material came from peripheral blood. The gene calls are TRBV24-1 and TRBJ2-2; D possibly corresponds to TRBD1 (6 bases). The source is an elderly man with active or convalescent COVID-19. CDR3 amino acids: CAVGTTNTGELFF. The CDR3 DNA reads TGTGCCGTCGGGACAACGAACACCGGGGAGCTGTTTTTT.